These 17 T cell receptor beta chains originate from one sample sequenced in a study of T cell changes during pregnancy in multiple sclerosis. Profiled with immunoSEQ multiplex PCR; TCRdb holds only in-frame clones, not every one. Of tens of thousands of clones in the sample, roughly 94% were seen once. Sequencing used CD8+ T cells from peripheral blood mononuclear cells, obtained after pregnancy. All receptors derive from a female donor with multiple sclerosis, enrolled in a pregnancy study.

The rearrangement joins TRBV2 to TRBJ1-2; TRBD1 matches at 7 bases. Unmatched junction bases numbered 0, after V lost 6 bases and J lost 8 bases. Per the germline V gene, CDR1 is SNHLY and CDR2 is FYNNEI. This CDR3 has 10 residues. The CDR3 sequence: CASRDRGYTF. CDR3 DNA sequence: TGTGCCAGCAGGGACAGGGGCTACACCTTC.

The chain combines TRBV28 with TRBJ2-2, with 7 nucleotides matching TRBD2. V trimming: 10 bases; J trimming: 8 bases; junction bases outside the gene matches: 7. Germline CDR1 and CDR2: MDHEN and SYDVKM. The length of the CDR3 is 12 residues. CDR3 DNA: TGTGCCACCACGGGAGGTTTGGGGGAGCTGTTTTTT. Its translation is CATTGGLGELFF.

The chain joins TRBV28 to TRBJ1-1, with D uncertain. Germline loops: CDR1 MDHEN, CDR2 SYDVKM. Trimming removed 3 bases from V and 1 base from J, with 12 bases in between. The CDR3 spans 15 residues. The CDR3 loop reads CASSFARQWNTEAFF. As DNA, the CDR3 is TGTGCCAGCAGTTTCGCCCGTCAGTGGAACACTGAAGCTTTCTTT.

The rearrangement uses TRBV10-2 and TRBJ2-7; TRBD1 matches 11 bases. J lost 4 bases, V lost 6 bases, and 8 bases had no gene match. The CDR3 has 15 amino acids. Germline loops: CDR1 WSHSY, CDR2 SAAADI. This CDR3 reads CASRAPDRGRYEQYF. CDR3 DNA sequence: TGCGCCAGCAGGGCGCCGGACAGGGGGCGGTACGAGCAGTACTTC.

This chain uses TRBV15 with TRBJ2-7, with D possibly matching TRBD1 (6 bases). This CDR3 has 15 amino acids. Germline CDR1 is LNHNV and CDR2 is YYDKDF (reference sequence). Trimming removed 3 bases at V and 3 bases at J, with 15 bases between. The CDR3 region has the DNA TGTGCCACCAGCAGTGGAAGGGGGAACGTCTACGAGCAGTACTTC. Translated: CATSSGRGNVYEQYF.

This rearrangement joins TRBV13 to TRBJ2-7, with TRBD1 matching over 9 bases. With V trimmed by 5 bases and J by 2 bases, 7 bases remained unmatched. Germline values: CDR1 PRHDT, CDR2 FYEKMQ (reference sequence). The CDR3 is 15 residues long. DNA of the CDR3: TGTGCCAGCAGCGGAAGCGGGACAGGGCCCTACGAGCAGTACTTC. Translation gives CASSGSGTGPYEQYF.

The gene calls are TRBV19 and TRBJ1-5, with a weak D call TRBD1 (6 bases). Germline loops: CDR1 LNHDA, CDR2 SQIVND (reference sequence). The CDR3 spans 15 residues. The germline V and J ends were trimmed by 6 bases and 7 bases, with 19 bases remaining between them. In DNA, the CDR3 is TGTGCCAGTAGCAGAATCCGGGACATTAGCCAGCCCCAGCATTTT. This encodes CASSRIRDISQPQHF.

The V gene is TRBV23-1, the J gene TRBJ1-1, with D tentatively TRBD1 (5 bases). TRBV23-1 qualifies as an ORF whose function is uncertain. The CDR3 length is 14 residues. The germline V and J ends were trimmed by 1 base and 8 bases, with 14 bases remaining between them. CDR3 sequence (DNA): TGCGCCAGCAGTCAATGGGCTGGGGCCATAGAAGCTTTCTTT. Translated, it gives CASSQWAGAIEAFF.

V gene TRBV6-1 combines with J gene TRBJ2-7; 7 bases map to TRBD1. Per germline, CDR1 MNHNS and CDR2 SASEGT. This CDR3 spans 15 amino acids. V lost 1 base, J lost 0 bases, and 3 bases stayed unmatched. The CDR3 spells CASSEGTGFSYEQYF. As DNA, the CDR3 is TGTGCCAGCAGTGAAGGGACAGGCTTCTCCTACGAGCAGTACTTC.

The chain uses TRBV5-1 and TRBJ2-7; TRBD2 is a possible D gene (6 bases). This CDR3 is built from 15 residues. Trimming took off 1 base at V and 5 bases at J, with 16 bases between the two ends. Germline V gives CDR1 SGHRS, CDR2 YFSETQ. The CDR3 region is CASSLRASDGDEQYF. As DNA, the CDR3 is TGCGCCAGCAGCTTGAGGGCTAGCGATGGAGACGAGCAGTACTTC.

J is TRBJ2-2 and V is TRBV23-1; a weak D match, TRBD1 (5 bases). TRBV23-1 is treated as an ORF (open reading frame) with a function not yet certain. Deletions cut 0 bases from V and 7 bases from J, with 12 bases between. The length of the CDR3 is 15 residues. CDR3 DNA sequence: TGCGCCAGCAGTCAATCCTGGGGCCGACACGGGGAGCTGTTTTTT. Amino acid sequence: CASSQSWGRHGELFF.

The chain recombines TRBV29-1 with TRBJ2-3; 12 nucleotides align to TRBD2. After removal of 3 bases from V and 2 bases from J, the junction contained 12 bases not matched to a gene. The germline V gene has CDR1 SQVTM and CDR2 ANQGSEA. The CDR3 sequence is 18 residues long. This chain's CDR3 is CSVEIWDLAGGLTDTQYF. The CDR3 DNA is TGCAGCGTTGAGATCTGGGATCTAGCGGGAGGGCTCACAGATACGCAGTATTTT.

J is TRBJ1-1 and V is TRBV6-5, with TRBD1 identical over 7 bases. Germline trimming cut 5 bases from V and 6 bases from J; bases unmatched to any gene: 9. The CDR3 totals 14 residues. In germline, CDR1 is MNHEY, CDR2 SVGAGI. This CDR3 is CASSHAGTVAEAFF. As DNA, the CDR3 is TGTGCCAGCAGTCACGCCGGGACAGTAGCTGAAGCTTTCTTT.

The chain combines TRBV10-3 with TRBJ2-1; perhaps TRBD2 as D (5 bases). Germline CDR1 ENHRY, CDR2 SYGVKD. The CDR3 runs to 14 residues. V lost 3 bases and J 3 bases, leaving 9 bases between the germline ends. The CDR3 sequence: CAISEETNYNEQFF. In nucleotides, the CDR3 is TGTGCCATCAGTGAAGAGACTAACTACAATGAGCAGTTCTTC.

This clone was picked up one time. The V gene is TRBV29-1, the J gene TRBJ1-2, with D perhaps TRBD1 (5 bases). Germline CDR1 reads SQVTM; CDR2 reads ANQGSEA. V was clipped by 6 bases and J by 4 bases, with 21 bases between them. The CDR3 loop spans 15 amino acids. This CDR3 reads CSVETRNAGGYGYTF. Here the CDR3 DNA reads TGCAGCGTCGAGACGAGAAACGCGGGGGGCTATGGCTACACCTTC.

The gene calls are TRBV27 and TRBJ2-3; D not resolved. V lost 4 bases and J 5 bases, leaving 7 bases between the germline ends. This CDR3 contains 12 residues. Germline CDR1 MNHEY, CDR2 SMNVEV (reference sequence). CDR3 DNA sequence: TGTGCCAGCAGTTACTCTCAAGATACGCAGTATTTT. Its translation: CASSYSQDTQYF.

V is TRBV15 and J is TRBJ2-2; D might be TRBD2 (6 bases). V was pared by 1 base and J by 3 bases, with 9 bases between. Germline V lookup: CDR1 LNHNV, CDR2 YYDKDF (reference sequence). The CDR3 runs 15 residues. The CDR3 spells CATSRASGDTGELFF. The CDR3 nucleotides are TGTGCCACCAGCAGAGCCTCGGGGGACACCGGGGAGCTGTTTTTT.